Following are 9 T cell receptor beta chains from one sample sequenced in a study of response to subunit inactivated influenza vaccine. TCRdb re-called the RT-PCR reads with MiXCR, one entry per CDR3 protein. The table records about 620,000 distinct CDR3 sequences, 10% to 12% of them present only once. The sample was also reused in another study, on T cells expressing NK-cell markers. That source reports: Generation of TCR beta cDNA was performed by 5'RACE template switching incorporating UMIs.

The source was PBMCs from blood, collected on the day of vaccination. The receptors were sampled from a man aged 50-60 years who received an inactivated influenza vaccine.

Only a few counts were recorded for this clonotype. The V call is TRBV12-3 or TRBV12-4, the J call TRBJ2-3, with 12 bases fitting TRBD2. Losses at the gene ends were 7 bases for V and 4 bases for J; bases not matched to a gene: 15. This CDR3 has 18 residues. The CDR3 DNA reads TGTGCCAGCAATTACCCCGCGGCTAGCGGGAGGGTTGCAGATACGCAGTATTTT. Its protein product is CASNYPAASGRVADTQYF.

This clonotype was observed a few times. The V and J genes are TRBV12-3 or TRBV12-4 and TRBJ2-2; unclear D gene. Trimming stripped 10 bases from V and 3 bases from J, with 9 bases between. The CDR3 is 12 amino acids. The CDR3 coding sequence is TGTGCCATCAACACAGACACCGGGGAGCTGTTTTTT. Protein: CAINTDTGELFF.

The chain uses TRBV21-1 and TRBJ2-1. TRBV21-1 has pseudogene status. The CDR3 extends over 13 amino acids. CDR3 protein: CASRKGFYNEQFF. CDR3 sequence (DNA): TGTGCCAGCAGGAAGGGGTTTTACAATGAGCAGTTCTTC.

This clonotype was counted at least ten times. The chain is built from TRBV6-2 or TRBV6-3 and TRBJ1-2; D ambiguous. Germline V gene sequence: CDR1 MNHEY, CDR2 SVGEGT. V was shortened by 10 bases and J by 4 bases, with 13 bases between the two germline ends. This CDR3 contains 12 residues. CDR3 nucleotides: TGTGCCACCTGCGACTGGGGCTATGGCTACACCTTC. This gives the protein CATCDWGYGYTF.

Only a few counts were recorded for this clonotype. The chain couples TRBV24-1 to TRBJ2-1, with D maybe TRBD1 (6 bases). Trimming removed 3 bases from V and 11 bases from J, with 13 bases in between. Germline V gene sequence: CDR1 KGHDR, CDR2 SFDVKD. This CDR3 region has 13 residues. The CDR3 coding sequence is TGTGCCACCAGTGATCCCGGGACAAATCAGCAGTTCTTC. Its protein is CATSDPGTNQQFF.

The chain combines TRBV10-3 with TRBJ2-3; 15 nucleotides match TRBD2. The CDR3 is made up of 21 amino acids. CDR1 and CDR2 (germline): ENHRY, SYGVKD. Losses at the gene ends were 0 bases for V and 8 bases for J; bases not matched to a gene: 18. CDR3 sequence (DNA): TGTGCCATCAGTGAGTCGACAGGACTAGCGGGAGGGCATCATTTGAGCGGTACGCAGTATTTT. This translates into CAISESTGLAGGHHLSGTQYF.

The chain links TRBV6-2 or TRBV6-3 to TRBJ2-3, with TRBD1 matching over 9 bases. Unmatched junction bases numbered 9, after V lost 6 bases and J lost 5 bases. The CDR3 totals 15 residues. From germline, CDR1 is MNHEY and CDR2 SVGEGT. The CDR3 DNA is TGTGCCAGCAGATGGGACAGGGTCGGATTAGATACGCAGTATTTT. As protein: CASRWDRVGLDTQYF.

The rearrangement joins TRBV27 to TRBJ1-5; TRBD1 aligns across 8 bases. CDR1 MNHEY and CDR2 SMNVEV come from the germline V gene (reference sequence). Unmatched junction bases numbered 6, after V lost 4 bases and J lost 7 bases. This CDR3 has 14 amino acids. Here the CDR3 DNA reads TGTGCCAGCAGTTCCGGACAGGGACGGCAGCCCCAGCATTTT. Encoded protein: CASSSGQGRQPQHF.

J is TRBJ2-1 and V is TRBV7-2; D is undetermined. Germline V gene lookup returns CDR1 SGHTA and CDR2 FQGNSA. This CDR3 spans 11 amino acids. V was shortened by 6 bases and J by 9 bases, with 9 bases between the two germline ends. The CDR3 protein is CASSPDAEQFF. CDR3 sequence (DNA): TGTGCCAGCAGTCCAGACGCTGAGCAGTTCTTC.